A single sample gave rise to the 21 T cell receptor beta chains below, sequenced in a study of cytomegalovirus exposure and HLA in healthy donors. PCR primers comprised 60 Vbeta and 13 Jbeta primers. TCRdb's table, derived via immunoSEQ multiplex PCR, lists solely in-frame clones and lacks some. The data show about 70,000 clones, with about 74% seen just once and about an eighth held by the top ten. The source material was PBMCs. Every receptor here comes from a human donor in good health.

V is TRBV15 and J is TRBJ2-2; D ambiguous. The CDR3 is 14 residues long. V lost 3 bases to trimming and J lost 2 bases, with 7 bases between them. Germline V gene sequence: CDR1 LNHNV, CDR2 YYDKDF (reference sequence). CDR3 in DNA: TGTGCCACCAGCAGGATCACAAACACCGGGGAGCTGTTTTTT. Translated: CATSRITNTGELFF. Based on the CDR3 plus reference TRBV15 and TRBJ2-2, the full variable domain is DAMVIQNPRYQVTQFGKPVTLSCSQTLNHNVMYWYQQKSSQAPKLLFHYYDKDFNNEADTPDNFQSRRPNTSFCFLDIRSPGLGDTAMYLCATSRITNTGELFFGEGSRLTVL.

This rearrangement joins TRBV6-5 to TRBJ2-3, with TRBD1 matching 9 bases. J was trimmed by 6 bases and V by 8 bases; bases with no gene match: 6. This CDR3 is 13 amino acids long. CDR1 is MNHEY, CDR2 SVGAGI, per germline. This CDR3 reads CASGTGTRDTQYF. In DNA, the CDR3 is TGTGCCAGCGGGACAGGGACGAGGGATACGCAGTATTTT.

This clone occurred once. CDR3 bases: TGTGCCTGGAGTGTACGGGACAGCTGGTACGCCTGTGGCTACACCTTC. Amino acid sequence: CAWSVRDSWYACGYTF. This chain connects TRBV30 to TRBJ1-2, with 7 positions matching TRBD1. Germline trimming cut 0 bases from V and 7 bases from J; bases unmatched to any gene: 14. The CDR3 is 16 residues long. Germline V CDR1 and CDR2: GTSNPN, SVGIG (reference sequence).

CDR3 sequence reads: CASSPGGATYEQYF. The CDR3 nucleotides read TGTGCCAGCTCACCCGGGGGGGCGACCTACGAGCAGTACTTC. V usage is TRBV18 and J usage is TRBJ2-7, with TRBD2 matching 8 bases. V dropped 3 bases and J dropped 2; count of bases not matched to a gene: 3. The CDR3 contains 14 residues. CDR1 is KGHSH, CDR2 LQKENI, per germline.

This sequence joins TRBV18 and TRBJ2-7; D is undetermined. Trimming took 3 bases from V and 2 from J, leaving 14 bases between them. CDR3 size: 15 residues. Germline V lookup: CDR1 KGHSH, CDR2 LQKENI. Here the CDR3 reads CASSPSMSPAYEQYF. In nucleotides, the CDR3 is TGTGCCAGCTCACCTAGTATGTCTCCGGCCTACGAGCAGTACTTC.

J is TRBJ2-3 and V is TRBV29-1, with a possible D match to TRBD2 (5 bases). Germline loops: CDR1 SQVTM, CDR2 ANQGSEA. The CDR3 consists of 13 residues. V was trimmed by 4 bases and J by 0 bases, leaving 8 bases between them. The CDR3 nucleotides read TGCAGCGTTGTCGTAGCGAGCACAGATACGCAGTATTTT. Amino acids: CSVVVASTDTQYF.

This chain connects TRBV5-4 to TRBJ2-3; no reliable D call. Germline CDR1 is SGHNT and CDR2 is YYREEE (reference sequence). The CDR3 spans 15 residues. V was trimmed by 4 bases and J by 7 bases, leaving 19 bases between them. CDR3 coding DNA: TGTGCCAGCAGCCCCGACTCCCAAGTTTCAAATACGCAGTATTTT. Translating gives CASSPDSQVSNTQYF.

The rearrangement uses TRBV15 and TRBJ1-1; tentative D call: TRBD1 (6 bases). This CDR3 contains 17 residues. The V end was cut by 1 base, the J end by 1 base, with 16 bases between. In germline, CDR1 is LNHNV, CDR2 YYDKDF (reference sequence). CDR3 in amino acids: CATSRARQVVSNTEAFF. In DNA form, the CDR3 reads TGTGCCACCAGCAGAGCCCGACAGGTCGTATCGAACACTGAAGCTTTCTTT.

This clone has more than one count but fewer than ten. V is TRBV7-9 and J is TRBJ1-1; a weak D match, TRBD1 (6 bases). This CDR3 contains 15 residues. The germline V and J ends were trimmed by 2 bases and 1 base, with 11 bases remaining between them. Germline CDR1 reads SEHNR; CDR2 reads FQNEAQ (reference sequence). Here the CDR3 DNA reads TGTGCCAGCAGCTTACAGGGGCAGGGGAACACTGAAGCTTTCTTT. Translation gives CASSLQGQGNTEAFF.

V usage is TRBV9 and J usage is TRBJ1-5; 8 positions agree with TRBD1. Germline loops: CDR1 SGDLS, CDR2 YYNGEE. The CDR3 length is 16 residues. The V segment lost 3 bases and the J segment 2 bases; nucleotides outside the gene matches: 7. The CDR3 sequence is CASSGQGTGGNQPQHF. The CDR3 DNA is TGTGCCAGCAGCGGCCAGGGGACAGGAGGCAATCAGCCCCAGCATTTT.

V is TRBV6-1 and J is TRBJ1-5; possible D gene TRBD1, 6 bases. The CDR3 has 13 amino acids. Germline CDR1 is MNHNS and CDR2 is SASEGT. Trimming pared 5 bases from V and 5 bases from J, leaving 10 bases between. CDR3 residues: CASSFKGDQPQHF. CDR3 in DNA: TGTGCCAGCAGTTTTAAGGGGGATCAGCCCCAGCATTTT.

This clone came up a few times. The chain links TRBV19 to TRBJ1-2, with a possible D match to TRBD1 (6 bases). Germline CDR1 LNHDA, CDR2 SQIVND (reference sequence). The CDR3 runs to 15 residues. Between the trimmed V and J ends, which lost 7 bases and 3 bases, there was a span of 18 bases. The CDR3 DNA follows: TGTGCCAGTATACTCACAGGGAATCTGGACTATGGCTACACCTTC. Amino acids: CASILTGNLDYGYTF.

The rearrangement joins TRBV7-9 to TRBJ1-5, with 8 bases that match TRBD1. Looked up from germline, CDR1 is SEHNR and CDR2 is FQNEAQ (reference sequence). The CDR3 spans 16 residues. V lost 0 bases and J lost 10; bases outside the gene matches: 11. CDR3 sequence (DNA): TGTGCCAGCAGCTTAGCCGGTGGACAGGGTCCTTATCCCCAGCATTTT. Amino acid sequence: CASSLAGGQGPYPQHF.

J is TRBJ1-1 and V is TRBV30; D is unclear. The germline V gene encodes CDR1 GTSNPN and CDR2 SVGIG (reference sequence). The CDR3 has 12 residues. Trimming shortened V by 0 bases and J by 7 bases, and 9 bases separated the two germline ends. CDR3: CAWSVRGFEAFF. CDR3 nucleotides: TGTGCCTGGAGTGTACGAGGGTTTGAAGCTTTCTTT.

The J gene is TRBJ2-1, the V gene TRBV29-1; D is uncertain. The CDR3 has 14 amino acids. Germline V gives CDR1 SQVTM, CDR2 ANQGSEA. V lost 1 base and J lost 0, with 7 bases in between. CDR3 nucleotides: TGCAGCGTTGAAGGACTCAGCTCCTACAATGAGCAGTTCTTC. This sequence encodes CSVEGLSSYNEQFF.

The chain has TRBV7-2 and TRBJ1-5; possible D gene TRBD1, 6 bases. The germline CDR1 and CDR2 sequences are SGHTA and FQGNSA. This CDR3 has 13 amino acids. Between the trimmed V and J ends, which lost 8 bases and 6 bases, there was a span of 14 bases. The CDR3 loop reads CASREGVGQPQHF. In nucleotides, the CDR3 is TGTGCCAGCCGAGAGGGGGTAGGTCAGCCCCAGCATTTT.

This clone was seen once. The chain recombines TRBV6-1 with TRBJ1-2; D perhaps matches TRBD1 (5 bases). The CDR3 is 13 residues long. The germline CDR1 and CDR2 sequences are MNHNS and SASEGT. Trimming stripped 10 bases from V and 2 bases from J, with 14 bases between. This CDR3 is CATGGNRNYGYTF. The CDR3, as DNA: TGTGCCACGGGGGGAAATCGGAACTATGGCTACACCTTC.

The sample holds a few counts of this clone. The chain combines TRBV15 with TRBJ1-1, with 7 bases that match TRBD1. The CDR3 is made up of 14 amino acids. The V and J ends lost 2 bases and 5 bases, in that order; junction bases with no gene match: 5. Germline CDR1 LNHNV, CDR2 YYDKDF (reference sequence). CDR3 in amino acids: CATSRLDRETEAFF. DNA for the CDR3: TGTGCCACCAGCAGACTAGACAGGGAAACTGAAGCTTTCTTT.

The chain combines TRBV10-3 with TRBJ1-5; TRBD1 aligns across 7 bases. CDR1 and CDR2 from the germline V gene are ENHRY and SYGVKD. CDR3 length: 13 residues. Trimming at V came to 2 bases and at J to 7 bases, leaving 2 bases not matched to a gene. CDR3 DNA: TGTGCCATCAGTGAGACAGGGGACCAGCCCCAGCATTTT. This codes for CAISETGDQPQHF.

The chain has TRBV4-1 and TRBJ2-3; TRBD1 is a possible D gene (6 bases). CDR1 is MGHRA and CDR2 is YSYEKL in the germline V gene. This CDR3 is 16 amino acids long. V shed 2 bases and J shed 0 bases, with 12 bases lying between them. The CDR3 nucleotides are TGCGCCAGCAGCCAAAGGGGGACGGCTAGCACAGATACGCAGTATTTT. It codes for CASSQRGTASTDTQYF.

The sample holds one count of this clone. The V gene is TRBV4-1, the J gene TRBJ2-1; D uncertain. The germline V and J ends were trimmed by 1 base and 0 bases, with 10 bases remaining between them. Germline CDR1 MGHRA, CDR2 YSYEKL. This CDR3 has 16 amino acids. CDR3 residues: CASSQVTVSSYNEQFF. DNA of the CDR3: TGCGCCAGCAGCCAAGTAACGGTGAGCTCCTACAATGAGCAGTTCTTC.